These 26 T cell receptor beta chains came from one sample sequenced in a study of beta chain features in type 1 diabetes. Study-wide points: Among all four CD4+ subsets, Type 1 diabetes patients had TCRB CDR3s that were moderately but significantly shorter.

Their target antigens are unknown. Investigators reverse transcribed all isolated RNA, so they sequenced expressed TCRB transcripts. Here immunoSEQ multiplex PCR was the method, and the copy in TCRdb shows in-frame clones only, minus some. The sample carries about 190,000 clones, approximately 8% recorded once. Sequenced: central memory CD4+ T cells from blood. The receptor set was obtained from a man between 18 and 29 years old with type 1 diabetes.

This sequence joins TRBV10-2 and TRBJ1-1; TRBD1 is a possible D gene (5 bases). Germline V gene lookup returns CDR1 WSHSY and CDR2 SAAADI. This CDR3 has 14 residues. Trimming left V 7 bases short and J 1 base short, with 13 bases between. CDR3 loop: CASTPGLTNTEAFF. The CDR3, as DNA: TGCGCCAGCACTCCGGGACTGACGAACACTGAAGCTTTCTTT.

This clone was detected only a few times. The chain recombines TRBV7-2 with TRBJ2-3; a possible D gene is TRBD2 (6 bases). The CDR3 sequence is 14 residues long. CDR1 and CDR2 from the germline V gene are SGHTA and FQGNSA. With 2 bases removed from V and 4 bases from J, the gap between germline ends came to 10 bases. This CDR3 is CASSLSTSSDTQYF. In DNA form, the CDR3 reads TGTGCCAGCAGCTTAAGTACTAGCTCAGATACGCAGTATTTT. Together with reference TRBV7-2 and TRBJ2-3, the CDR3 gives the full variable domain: GAGVSQSPSNKVTEKGKDVELRCDPISGHTALYWYRQSLGQGLEFLIYFQGNSAPDKSGLPSDRFSAERTGGSVSTLTIQRTQQEDSAVYLCASSLSTSSDTQYFGPGTRLTVL.

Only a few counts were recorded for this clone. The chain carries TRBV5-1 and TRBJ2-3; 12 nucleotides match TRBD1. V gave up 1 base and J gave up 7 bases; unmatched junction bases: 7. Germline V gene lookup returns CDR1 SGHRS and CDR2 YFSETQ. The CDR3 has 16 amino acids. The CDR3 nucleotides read TGCGCCAGCAGCTTGAATTTCGGGACAGGGGGCCATACGCAGTATTTT. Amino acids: CASSLNFGTGGHTQYF.

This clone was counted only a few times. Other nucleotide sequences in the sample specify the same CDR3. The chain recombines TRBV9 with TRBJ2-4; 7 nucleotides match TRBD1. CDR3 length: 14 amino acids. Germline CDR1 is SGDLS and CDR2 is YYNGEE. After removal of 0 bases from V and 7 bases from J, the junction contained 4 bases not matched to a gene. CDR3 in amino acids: CASSVVDRANIQYF. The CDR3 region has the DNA TGTGCCAGCAGCGTAGTAGACAGGGCTAACATTCAGTACTTC. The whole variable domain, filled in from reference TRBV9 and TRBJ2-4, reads DSGVTQTPKHLITATGQRVTLRCSPRSGDLSVYWYQQSLDQGLQFLIQYYNGEERAKGNILERFSAQQFPDLHSELNLSSLELGDSALYFCASSVVDRANIQYFGAGTRLSVL.

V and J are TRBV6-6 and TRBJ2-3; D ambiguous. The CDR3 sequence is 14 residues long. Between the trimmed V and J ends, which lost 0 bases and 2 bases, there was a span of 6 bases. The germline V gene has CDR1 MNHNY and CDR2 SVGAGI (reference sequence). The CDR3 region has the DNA TGTGCCAGCAGTTACTCACAGACCACAGATACGCAGTATTTT. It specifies CASSYSQTTDTQYF.

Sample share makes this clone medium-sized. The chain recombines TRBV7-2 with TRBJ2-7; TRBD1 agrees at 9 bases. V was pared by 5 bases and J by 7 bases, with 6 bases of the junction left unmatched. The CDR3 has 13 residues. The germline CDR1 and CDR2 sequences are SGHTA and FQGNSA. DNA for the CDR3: TGTGCCAGCAGCGGACAGGGGCGGGGAGAGCAGTACTTC. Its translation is CASSGQGRGEQYF.

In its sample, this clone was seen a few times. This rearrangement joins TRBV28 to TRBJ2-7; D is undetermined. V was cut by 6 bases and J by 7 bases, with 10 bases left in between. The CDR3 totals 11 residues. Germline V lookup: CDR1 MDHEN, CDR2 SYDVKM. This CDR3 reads CASSAVREQYF. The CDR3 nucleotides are TGTGCCAGCAGCGCTGTGCGGGAGCAGTACTTC.

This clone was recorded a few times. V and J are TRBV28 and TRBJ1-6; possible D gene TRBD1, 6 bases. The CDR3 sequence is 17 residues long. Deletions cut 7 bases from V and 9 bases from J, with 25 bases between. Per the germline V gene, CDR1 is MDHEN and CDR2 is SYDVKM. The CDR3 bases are TGTGCCAGCACCCTCCCCCACGGGGGGCGTATTAGTTCACCCCTCCACTTT. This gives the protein CASTLPHGGRISSPLHF.

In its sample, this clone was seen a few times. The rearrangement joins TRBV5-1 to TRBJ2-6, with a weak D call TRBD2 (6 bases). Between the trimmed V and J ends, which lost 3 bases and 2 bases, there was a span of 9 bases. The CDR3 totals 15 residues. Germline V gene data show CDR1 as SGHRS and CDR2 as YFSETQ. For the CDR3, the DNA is TGCGCCAGCAGCTCCAGGACTACTGGGGCCAACGTCCTGACTTTC. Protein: CASSSRTTGANVLTF.

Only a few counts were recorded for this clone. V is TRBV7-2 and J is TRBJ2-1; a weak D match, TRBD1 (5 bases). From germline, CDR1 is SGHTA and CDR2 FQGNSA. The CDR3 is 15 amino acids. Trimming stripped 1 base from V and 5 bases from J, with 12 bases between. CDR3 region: CASSLVSGRDNEQFF. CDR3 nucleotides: TGTGCCAGCAGCTTAGTTTCGGGCAGGGACAATGAGCAGTTCTTC.

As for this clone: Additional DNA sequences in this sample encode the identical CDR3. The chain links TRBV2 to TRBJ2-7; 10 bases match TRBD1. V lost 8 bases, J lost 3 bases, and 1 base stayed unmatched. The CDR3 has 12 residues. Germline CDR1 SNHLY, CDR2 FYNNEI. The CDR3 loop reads CASRDRGYEQYF. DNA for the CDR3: TGTGCCAGCCGGGACAGGGGCTACGAGCAGTACTTC.

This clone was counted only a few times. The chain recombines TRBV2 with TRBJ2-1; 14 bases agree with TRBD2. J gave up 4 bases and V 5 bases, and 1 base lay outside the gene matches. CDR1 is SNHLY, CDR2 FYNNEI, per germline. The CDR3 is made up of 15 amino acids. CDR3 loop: CASSRTSGGYNEQFF. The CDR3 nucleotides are TGTGCCAGCAGTAGGACTAGCGGGGGGTACAATGAGCAGTTCTTC.

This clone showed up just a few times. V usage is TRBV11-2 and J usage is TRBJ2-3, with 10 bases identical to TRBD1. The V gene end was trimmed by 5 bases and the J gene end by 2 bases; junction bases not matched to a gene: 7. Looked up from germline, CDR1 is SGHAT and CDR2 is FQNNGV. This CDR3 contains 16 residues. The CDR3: CASSTGTGAFTDTQYF. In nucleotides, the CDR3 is TGTGCCAGCAGCACCGGGACAGGGGCCTTCACAGATACGCAGTATTTT.

The CDR3 nucleotides read TGTGCCAGCTCACCACCAAGTAGCTCCTACAATGAGCAGTTCTTC. Protein: CASSPPSSSYNEQFF. This chain joins TRBV18 and TRBJ2-1; no clear D. Trimming shortened V by 0 bases and J by 0 bases, and 6 bases separated the two germline ends. The CDR3 has 15 residues. CDR1 is KGHSH, CDR2 LQKENI, per germline.

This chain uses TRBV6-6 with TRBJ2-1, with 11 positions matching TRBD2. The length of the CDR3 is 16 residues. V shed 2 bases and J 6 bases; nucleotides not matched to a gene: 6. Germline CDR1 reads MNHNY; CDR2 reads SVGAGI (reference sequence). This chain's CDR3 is CASSYQTSGTGNEQFF. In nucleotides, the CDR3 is TGTGCCAGCAGTTACCAGACTAGCGGGACAGGCAATGAGCAGTTCTTC.

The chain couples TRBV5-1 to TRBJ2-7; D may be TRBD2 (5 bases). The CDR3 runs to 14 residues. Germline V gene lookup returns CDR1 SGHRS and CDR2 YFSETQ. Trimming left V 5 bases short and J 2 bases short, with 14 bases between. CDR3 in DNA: TGCGCCAGCAGTCCCAGTGGGAGAACCTACGAGCAGTACTTC. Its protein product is CASSPSGRTYEQYF.

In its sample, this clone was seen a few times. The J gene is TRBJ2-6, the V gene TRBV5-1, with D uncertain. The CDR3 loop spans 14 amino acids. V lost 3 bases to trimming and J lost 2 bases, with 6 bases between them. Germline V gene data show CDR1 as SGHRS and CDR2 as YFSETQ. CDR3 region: CASSSTTGANVLTF. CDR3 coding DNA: TGCGCCAGCAGCTCAACAACTGGGGCCAACGTCCTGACTTTC. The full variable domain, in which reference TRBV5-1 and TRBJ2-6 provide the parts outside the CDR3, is KAGVTQTPRYLIKTRGQQVTLSCSPISGHRSVSWYQQTPGQGLQFLFEYFSETQRNKGNFPGRFSGRQFSNSRSEMNVSTLELGDSALYLCASSSTTGANVLTFGAGSRLTVL.

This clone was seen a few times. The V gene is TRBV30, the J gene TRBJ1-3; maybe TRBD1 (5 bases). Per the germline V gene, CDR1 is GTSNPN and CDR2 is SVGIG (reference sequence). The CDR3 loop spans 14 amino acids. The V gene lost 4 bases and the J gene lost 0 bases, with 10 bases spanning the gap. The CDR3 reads CAWTTANSGNTIYF. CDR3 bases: TGTGCCTGGACGACAGCAAACTCTGGAAACACCATATATTTT.

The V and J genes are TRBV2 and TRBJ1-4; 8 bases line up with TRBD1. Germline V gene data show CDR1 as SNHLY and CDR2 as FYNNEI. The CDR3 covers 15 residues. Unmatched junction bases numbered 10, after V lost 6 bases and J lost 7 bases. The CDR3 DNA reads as TGTGCCAGCAGGAAAGACAGGGGAGAGAGTGAAAAACTGTTTTTT. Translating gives CASRKDRGESEKLFF.

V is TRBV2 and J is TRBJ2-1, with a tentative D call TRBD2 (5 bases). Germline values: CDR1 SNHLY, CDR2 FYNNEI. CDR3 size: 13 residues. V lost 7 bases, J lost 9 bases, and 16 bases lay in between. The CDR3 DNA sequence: TGTGCCAGCATCGGGGAAGTGGCAGGTGAGCAGTTCTTC. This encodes CASIGEVAGEQFF. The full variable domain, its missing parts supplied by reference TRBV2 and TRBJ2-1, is EPEVTQTPSHQVTQMGQEVILRCVPISNHLYFYWYRQILGQKVEFLVSFYNNEISEKSEIFDDQFSVERPDGSNFTLKIRSTKLEDSAMYFCASIGEVAGEQFFGPGTRLTVL.

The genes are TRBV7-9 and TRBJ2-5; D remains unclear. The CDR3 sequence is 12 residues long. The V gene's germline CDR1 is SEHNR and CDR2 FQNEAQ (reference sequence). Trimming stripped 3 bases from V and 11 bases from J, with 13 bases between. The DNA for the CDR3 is TGTGCCAGCAGCTTGGTTTCCTATTCTCAGTACTTC. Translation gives CASSLVSYSQYF.

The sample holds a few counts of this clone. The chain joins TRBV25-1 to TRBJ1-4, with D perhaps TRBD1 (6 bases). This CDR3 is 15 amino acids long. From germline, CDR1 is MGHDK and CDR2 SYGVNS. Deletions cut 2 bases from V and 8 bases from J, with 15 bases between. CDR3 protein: CASSELGRGEEKLFF. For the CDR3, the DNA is TGTGCCAGCAGTGAACTAGGCAGGGGCGAGGAAAAACTGTTTTTT.

The CDR3 DNA reads as TGTGCCACCGCGACATACCAAGAGACCCAGTACTTC. Translation gives CATATYQETQYF. The chain has TRBV28 and TRBJ2-5; D not resolved. The CDR3 length is 12 residues. The germline CDR1 and CDR2 sequences are MDHEN and SYDVKM. Trimming shortened V by 10 bases and J by 0 bases, and 9 bases separated the two germline ends. The variable domain in full, with the rest retrieved from reference TRBV28 and TRBJ2-5, is DVKVTQSSRYLVKRTGEKVFLECVQDMDHENMFWYRQDPGLGLRLIYFSYDVKMKEKGDIPEGYSVSREKKERFSLILESASTNQTSMYLCATATYQETQYFGPGTRLLVL.

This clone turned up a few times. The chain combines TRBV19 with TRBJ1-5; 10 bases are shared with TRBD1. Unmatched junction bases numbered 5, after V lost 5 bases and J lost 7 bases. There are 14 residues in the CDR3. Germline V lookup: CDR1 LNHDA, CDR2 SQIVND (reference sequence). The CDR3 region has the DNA TGTGCCAGTAGTCGGGGACAGGGGAGCCAGCCCCAGCATTTT. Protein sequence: CASSRGQGSQPQHF.

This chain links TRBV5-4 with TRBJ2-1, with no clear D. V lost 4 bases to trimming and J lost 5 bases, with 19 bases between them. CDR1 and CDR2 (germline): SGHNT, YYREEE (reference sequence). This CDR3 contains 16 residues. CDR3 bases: TGTGCCAGCAGCGTTATTTTAGGAACGAGGCACAATGAGCAGTTCTTC. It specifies CASSVILGTRHNEQFF.

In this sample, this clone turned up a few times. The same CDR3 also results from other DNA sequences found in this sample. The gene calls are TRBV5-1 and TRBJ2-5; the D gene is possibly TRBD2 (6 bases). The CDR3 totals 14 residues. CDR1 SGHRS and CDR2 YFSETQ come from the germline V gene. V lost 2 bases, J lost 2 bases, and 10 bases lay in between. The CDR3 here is CASSFSSGQETQYF. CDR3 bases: TGCGCCAGCAGCTTCAGTAGCGGACAAGAGACCCAGTACTTC.